Listed below are T cell receptor beta chains from one sample, sequenced in a study of shared clonotypes between healthy human individuals. Libraries were prepared by immunoSEQ multiplex PCR; TCRdb keeps only in-frame clonotypes and omits some of them. This sample has roughly 500,000 clones, with 90% to 96% found just once. The sequencing sample was made of naive CD4+ T cells sorted from blood. The receptors originated from a woman aged 25 to 45 in good health. Both conserved end residues are part of each CDR3. A D gene is named only where the DNA matches it firmly. Part of the rows lack a size; the others show once, few, many or a class for expanded clones.

CDR3 protein: CASTRGLYEQYF; CDR3 DNA: TGTGCCAGCACCAGGGGACTATACGAGCAGTACTTC; V gene: TRBV28; clone size: NA; J gene: TRBJ2-7; D gene: NA
CDR3 protein: CASSADRGREKLFF; CDR3 DNA: TGTGCCAGCAGCGCCGACAGGGGCAGGGAAAAACTGTTTTTT; V gene: TRBV11-1; clone size: NA; J gene: TRBJ1-4; D gene: TRBD1
CDR3 protein: CATSRDLAGPRGYTF; CDR3 DNA: TGTGCCACCAGCAGAGATTTGGCAGGGCCCCGGGGCTACACCTTC; V gene: TRBV15; clone size: NA; J gene: TRBJ1-2; D gene: NA
CDR3 protein: CASSLGQGDGYTF; CDR3 DNA: TGTGCCAGCAGCTTGGGACAGGGGGATGGCTACACCTTC; V gene: TRBV27; clone size: NA; J gene: TRBJ1-2; D gene: TRBD1
CDR3 protein: CASSGFTDTQYF; CDR3 DNA: TGTGCCAGCAGCGGATTCACAGATACGCAGTATTTT; V gene: TRBV5-8; clone size: NA; J gene: TRBJ2-3; D gene: NA
CDR3 protein: CASRLAGGPPSYNEQFF; CDR3 DNA: TGTGCCAGCAGATTAGCGGGAGGGCCACCCTCCTACAATGAGCAGTTCTTC; V gene: TRBV5-4; clone size: NA; J gene: TRBJ2-1; D gene: TRBD2
CDR3 protein: CASSLVPGKETQYF; CDR3 DNA: TGCGCCAGCAGCTTGGTTCCAGGGAAAGAGACCCAGTACTTC; V gene: TRBV5-1; clone size: NA; J gene: TRBJ2-5; D gene: NA
CDR3 protein: CASSLVDTSSYEQYF; CDR3 DNA: TGTGCCAGCAGCTTGGTGGACACCAGCTCCTACGAGCAGTACTTC; V gene: TRBV5-5; clone size: NA; J gene: TRBJ2-7; D gene: NA
CDR3 protein: CASSFSTSGIGETQYF; CDR3 DNA: TGTGCCAGCAGTTTCTCGACTAGCGGGATCGGGGAGACCCAGTACTTC; V gene: TRBV6-5; clone size: NA; J gene: TRBJ2-5; D gene: TRBD2
CDR3 protein: CASSPERTQPQHF; CDR3 DNA: TGTGCCAGCTCACCAGAGAGGACTCAGCCCCAGCATTTT; V gene: TRBV18; clone size: NA; J gene: TRBJ1-5; D gene: NA
CDR3 protein: CASSLKQTTGELFF; CDR3 DNA: TGTGCCAGCAGCTTAAAACAGACCACCGGGGAGCTGTTTTTT; V gene: TRBV7-9; clone size: NA; J gene: TRBJ2-2; D gene: NA
CDR3 protein: CASSPGQKPYEQYF; CDR3 DNA: TGTGCCAGCTCACCCGGACAGAAACCCTACGAGCAGTACTTC; V gene: TRBV18; clone size: NA; J gene: TRBJ2-7; D gene: NA
CDR3 protein: CASSPPRSSGELFF; CDR3 DNA: TGTGCCAGTAGTCCCCCCCGGAGTTCCGGGGAGCTGTTTTTT; V gene: TRBV19; clone size: few; J gene: TRBJ2-2; D gene: NA
CDR3 protein: CSANSDRSYEQYF; CDR3 DNA: TGCAGCGCTAACTCGGACAGGTCCTACGAGCAGTACTTC; V gene: TRBV29-1; clone size: NA; J gene: TRBJ2-7; D gene: TRBD1
CDR3 protein: CASSPLSGELSGANVLTF; CDR3 DNA: TGTGCCAGCTCACCCCTGTCGGGGGAATTGTCTGGGGCCAACGTCCTGACTTTC; V gene: TRBV18; clone size: NA; J gene: TRBJ2-6; D gene: NA
CDR3 protein: CASSRDRGDTEAFF; CDR3 DNA: TGTGCCAGTAGTCGGGACAGGGGGGACACTGAAGCTTTCTTT; V gene: TRBV19; clone size: NA; J gene: TRBJ1-1; D gene: TRBD1
CDR3 protein: CASSLVGGQETQYF; CDR3 DNA: TGTGCCAGCAGCTTGGTTGGGGGTCAAGAGACCCAGTACTTC; V gene: TRBV5-6; clone size: NA; J gene: TRBJ2-5; D gene: NA
CDR3 protein: CASSLGTSHTETQYF; CDR3 DNA: TGTGCCAGCAGCCTCGGGACTAGTCACACGGAGACCCAGTACTTC; V gene: TRBV9; clone size: NA; J gene: TRBJ2-5; D gene: TRBD2